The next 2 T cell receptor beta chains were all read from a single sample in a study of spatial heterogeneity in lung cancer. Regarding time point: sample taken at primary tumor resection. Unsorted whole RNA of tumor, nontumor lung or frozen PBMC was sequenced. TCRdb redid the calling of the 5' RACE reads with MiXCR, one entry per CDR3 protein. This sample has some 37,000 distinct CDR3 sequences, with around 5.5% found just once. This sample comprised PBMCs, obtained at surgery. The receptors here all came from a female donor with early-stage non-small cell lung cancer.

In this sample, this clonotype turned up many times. CDR3 coding DNA: TGTGCCAGCTCACCGACTAGCGGGGACTACGAGCAGTACTTC. This sequence encodes CASSPTSGDYEQYF. The J gene is TRBJ2-7, the V gene TRBV18; 11 bases map to TRBD2. Germline trimming cut 3 bases from V and 3 bases from J; bases unmatched to any gene: 1. Germline CDR1 reads KGHSH; CDR2 reads LQKENI. The CDR3 extends over 14 amino acids.

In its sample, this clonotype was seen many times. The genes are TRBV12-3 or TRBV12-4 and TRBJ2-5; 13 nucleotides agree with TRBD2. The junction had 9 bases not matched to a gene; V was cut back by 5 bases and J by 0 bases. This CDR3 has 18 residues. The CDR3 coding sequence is TGTGCCAGCAGTCCCGGTGGACTAGCGGGGGCGTACCAAGAGACCCAGTACTTC. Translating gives CASSPGGLAGAYQETQYF.